These 5 T cell receptor beta chains originate from one sample sequenced in a study of blood T cells in healthy people across ages. The use of a sample-barcoded 5' primer and a J-beta primer mix characterized a second PCR of roughly 6 to 11 cycles. TCRdb reprocessed the 5' RACE reads with MiXCR, giving one entry per CDR3 protein. Of about 730,000 distinct CDR3 sequences in the sample, more than 40% were seen once. The sequenced sample consisted of blood. The receptors derive from a woman in her sixties or seventies in good health.

The V gene is TRBV30, the J gene TRBJ2-4; D is perhaps TRBD1 or TRBD2 (5 bases each). Trimming removed 3 bases at V and 15 bases at J, with 15 bases between. Germline-derived CDR1 and CDR2 are GTSNPN and SVGIG (reference sequence). The CDR3 contains 11 residues. The CDR3, as DNA: TGTGCCTGGAGGGGGACCGAAACTGGGTACTTC. Protein: CAWRGTETGYF.

The table lists this clonotype with a few counts. One base away lies a much larger clone, so this may be a sequencing read error. The J gene is TRBJ2-5, the V gene TRBV10-3; 7 positions match TRBD2. This CDR3 is 15 amino acids long. The V and J ends lost 0 bases and 11 bases, in that order; junction bases with no gene match: 12. Germline-derived CDR1 and CDR2 are ENHRY and SYGVKD. CDR3 protein: CAISESMSVGGEQYF. The CDR3 nucleotides are TGTGCCATCAGTGAGTCGATGAGCGTTGGGGGGGAGCAGTACTTC.

The chain joins TRBV7-7 to TRBJ2-3, with 8 bases aligning to TRBD2. Germline V gene sequence: CDR1 SSHAT, CDR2 FNYEAQ (reference sequence). V lost 5 bases to trimming and J lost 4 bases; unmatched junction nucleotides: 8. This CDR3 spans 15 amino acids. The CDR3 DNA follows: TGTGCCAGCAGCGCAACCGGGACTAGTGCAGATACGCAGTATTTT. Its translation is CASSATGTSADTQYF.

The V call is TRBV7-3, the J call TRBJ2-2, with TRBD1 matching 8 bases. The junction had 7 bases not matched to a gene; V was cut back by 6 bases and J by 4 bases. The CDR3 is 15 residues long. The germline gives CDR1 SGHTA, CDR2 FQGTGA. CDR3 sequence reads: CASSQGGQVTGELFF. CDR3 in DNA: TGTGCCAGCAGTCAAGGGGGACAGGTCACCGGGGAGCTGTTTTTT.

The chain combines TRBV29-1 with TRBJ2-7, with D unresolved. The end of the DNA fits TRBJ2-5 better, so the J call may be wrong. Germline V gives CDR1 SQVTM, CDR2 ANQGSEA. There are 13 residues in the CDR3. CDR3 bases: TGCAGCGCTAGACGGTCACTTCAAGAGACCCAGTACTTC. This translates into CSARRSLQETQYF.